The 23 T cell receptor beta chains below were found in one sample sequenced in a study of blood T cells in healthy people across ages. The authors ran a second PCR of 7 to 11 cycles using a sample-barcoded 5' primer and a J-beta primer mix. Via MiXCR, TCRdb re-called the 5' RACE reads, giving one row per CDR3 protein. The sample holds around 1.1 million distinct CDR3 sequences, around two fifths seen once. The sample consisted of blood. These receptors were collected from a man in his late teens or twenties in good health.

The genes are TRBV28 and TRBJ1-5; unclear D gene. The CDR3 is 12 amino acids. The germline V gene encodes CDR1 MDHEN and CDR2 SYDVKM. The V gene lost 7 bases and the J gene lost 0 bases, with 4 bases spanning the gap. The CDR3 loop is CASTPSNQPQHF. The CDR3 nucleotides read TGTGCCAGCACCCCTAGCAATCAGCCCCAGCATTTT.

The J gene is TRBJ2-1, the V gene TRBV6-2 or TRBV6-3; D is possibly TRBD1 (5 bases). This CDR3 spans 15 amino acids. The V and J ends lost 7 bases and 0 bases respectively, with 13 bases between them. Germline V CDR1 and CDR2: MNHEY, SVGEGT. The CDR3 reads CASTTDIISYNEQFF. In DNA form, the CDR3 reads TGTGCCAGCACGACGGACATCATCTCCTACAATGAGCAGTTCTTC.

A remark on this clonotype: Relative to the germline gene, one junction end is altered; a read error may explain this. The chain carries TRBV29-1 and TRBJ1-1, with TRBD1 matching 7 bases. Germline V gene lookup returns CDR1 SQVTM and CDR2 ANQGSEA. This CDR3 region has 13 residues. As DNA, the CDR3 is TGCAGTGTTGCACAGGGGTTGAACACTGAAGCTTTCTTT. Encoded protein: CSVAQGLNTEAFF.

This rearrangement joins TRBV29-1 to TRBJ1-2; D is undetermined. The germline gives CDR1 SQVTM, CDR2 ANQGSEA. The CDR3 has 11 amino acids. Between the trimmed V and J ends, which lost 4 bases and 1 base, there was a span of 4 bases. In DNA, the CDR3 is TGCAGCGTTGGCTTTAACTATGGCTACACCTTC. Its protein is CSVGFNYGYTF.

This clonotype appeared a few times. This sequence joins TRBV6-5 and TRBJ1-2; no firm D call. CDR1 and CDR2 from the germline V gene are MNHEY and SVGAGI. The CDR3 sequence is 13 residues long. V was cut by 0 bases and J by 4 bases, with 6 bases left in between. The CDR3 DNA reads TGTGCCAGCAGTTACTCGGCCAGCTATGGCTACACCTTC. This gives the protein CASSYSASYGYTF.

This clonotype came up once. Since a much larger clone is just one base distant, this may be a read error. This rearrangement joins TRBV12-3 or TRBV12-4 to TRBJ2-7; tentatively, D is TRBD2 (6 bases). This CDR3 has 15 amino acids. As DNA, the CDR3 is TGTACCAGCGGTCACACTAGCAGGGAGTGGTACGAGCAGTACTTC. It encodes CTSGHTSREWYEQYF.

About this clonotype itself: An end of the junction differs from the germline gene, which may be a read error. The rearrangement links TRBV25-1 to TRBJ1-2; D possibly corresponds to TRBD1 (6 bases). Per the germline V gene, CDR1 is MGHDK and CDR2 is SYGVNS. The CDR3 runs 13 residues. CDR3 sequence reads: CAGSEGQGYGYTF. CDR3 DNA: TGTGCCGGCAGTGAAGGGCAGGGGTATGGCTACACCTTC.

In its sample, this clonotype was seen a few times. The gene calls are TRBV20-1 and TRBJ2-1, with D perhaps matching TRBD2 (6 bases). The CDR3 length is 14 residues. Per the germline V gene, CDR1 is DFQATT and CDR2 is SNEGSKA (reference sequence). V lost 6 bases and J lost 9, with 21 bases in between. The chain's CDR3 is CSAEEGSRGAEQFF. DNA of the CDR3: TGCAGTGCCGAGGAGGGGAGCCGGGGAGCTGAGCAGTTCTTC.

This clonotype was seen a handful of times. This chain links TRBV7-6 with TRBJ2-1, with TRBD2 matching over 12 bases. V was clipped by 4 bases and J by 0 bases; unmatched bases: 13. The CDR3 is 20 residues long. The germline CDR1 and CDR2 sequences are SGHVS and FNYEAQ. The CDR3 bases are TGTGCCAGCAGCTCCCTCGGACTAGCGGGGCGCTCGAGCTCCTACAATGAGCAGTTCTTC. It specifies CASSSLGLAGRSSSYNEQFF.

This chain joins TRBV11-2 and TRBJ2-7, with D maybe TRBD2 (6 bases). The CDR3 runs to 15 residues. V lost 4 bases to trimming and J lost 7 bases, with 20 bases between them. Germline V gene data show CDR1 as SGHAT and CDR2 as FQNNGV. CDR3 in amino acids: CASSSPWGGLDEQYF. The CDR3 DNA follows: TGTGCCAGCAGCTCACCGTGGGGAGGTCTGGATGAGCAGTACTTC.

This chain uses TRBV20-1 with TRBJ2-1; D is tentatively TRBD1 or TRBD2 (5 bases each). CDR3 length: 15 residues. V lost 2 bases and J lost 4, with 15 bases in between. CDR1 is DFQATT and CDR2 is SNEGSKA in the germline V gene (reference sequence). DNA of the CDR3: TGCAGTGCTAGATTGGCCGGGGCCCATTACAATGAGCAGTTCTTC. This gives the protein CSARLAGAHYNEQFF.

The rearrangement joins TRBV6-2 or TRBV6-3 to TRBJ1-1; D ambiguous. The CDR3 covers 13 residues. The ends were cut back, 0 bases at V and 4 bases at J, with 6 bases in the middle. Germline lookup yields CDR1 MNHEY and CDR2 SVGEGT. The CDR3 coding sequence is TGTGCCAGCAGTTACTCGGGCACCACTGAAGCTTTCTTT. Amino acids: CASSYSGTTEAFF.

This clonotype was counted between two and nine times. The chain links TRBV4-1 to TRBJ2-7; 9 bases fit TRBD2. The CDR3 totals 15 residues. Trimming removed 2 bases from V and 2 bases from J; junction bases left unmatched: 4. Germline CDR1 reads MGHRA; CDR2 reads YSYEKL. The CDR3 here is CASSQPTSGTYEQYF. CDR3 DNA sequence: TGCGCCAGCAGCCAACCGACTAGCGGTACCTACGAGCAGTACTTC.

The J gene is TRBJ1-2, the V gene TRBV2; no clear D. Deletions cut 6 bases from V and 8 bases from J, with 7 bases between. Germline V gene data show CDR1 as SNHLY and CDR2 as FYNNEI. The CDR3 runs to 10 residues. The CDR3 sequence is CASRGAGYTF. Here the CDR3 DNA reads TGTGCCAGCAGGGGCGCGGGCTACACCTTC.

V and J are TRBV12-3 or TRBV12-4 and TRBJ1-2; D is undetermined. This CDR3 comprises 11 residues. Between the trimmed V and J ends, which lost 7 bases and 4 bases, there was a span of 7 bases. In DNA form, the CDR3 reads TGTGCCAGCACGAGGGCCTATGGCTACACCTTC. Amino acids: CASTRAYGYTF.

The chain links TRBV4-1 to TRBJ1-1; 9 bases are a match to TRBD1. The CDR3 totals 16 residues. J gave up 1 base and V 1 base, and 4 bases lay outside the gene matches. CDR1 is MGHRA and CDR2 is YSYEKL in the germline V gene. Here the CDR3 DNA reads TGCGCCAGCAGCCAAGGCCGGGACAGGGAGAACACTGAAGCTTTCTTT. Its protein product is CASSQGRDRENTEAFF.

The chain links TRBV6-6 to TRBJ1-5; D gene ambiguous. Per germline, CDR1 MNHNY and CDR2 SVGAGI (reference sequence). V dropped 5 bases and J dropped 4 bases, with 12 bases sitting between them. This CDR3 comprises 14 residues. This chain's CDR3 is CASSDTGRNQPQHF. The CDR3 region has the DNA TGTGCCAGCAGTGACACCGGACGGAATCAGCCCCAGCATTTT.

The chain has TRBV6-6 and TRBJ2-2; D is unclear. The length of the CDR3 is 15 residues. Germline-derived CDR1 and CDR2 are MNHNY and SVGAGI (reference sequence). V was clipped by 6 bases and J by 0 bases, with 11 bases between them. The CDR3 sequence is CASRQARANTGELFF. For the CDR3, the DNA is TGTGCCAGCAGGCAGGCCCGAGCGAACACCGGGGAGCTGTTTTTT.

V usage is TRBV9 and J usage is TRBJ1-2; D uncertain. This CDR3 has 14 residues. The germline gives CDR1 SGDLS, CDR2 YYNGEE. V lost 4 bases, J lost 7 bases, and 17 bases lay in between. CDR3 in DNA: TGTGCCAGCAGCTCTCGAGGGTTGCACTGTGGCTACACCTTC. Translation: CASSSRGLHCGYTF.

CDR3 DNA: TGTGCCATCAGTGAGCTAGGTAGATCCGGGACAGGGATTAACAATGAGCAGTTCTTC. Translated, it gives CAISELGRSGTGINNEQFF. The chain uses TRBV10-3 and TRBJ2-1; 9 bases are a match to TRBD1. V was pared by 2 bases and J by 5 bases, with 16 bases of the junction left unmatched. In germline, CDR1 is ENHRY, CDR2 SYGVKD. The CDR3 length is 19 residues.

This chain uses TRBV10-3 with TRBJ2-5; a possible D gene is TRBD2 (7 bases). The CDR3 length is 15 residues. Germline V CDR1 and CDR2: ENHRY, SYGVKD. V lost 4 bases and J lost 1, with 13 bases in between. DNA of the CDR3: TGTGCCATCAGTGGGGGCGGGGGCTCCCAAGAGACCCAGTACTTC. Amino acid sequence: CAISGGGGSQETQYF.

The chain has TRBV7-3 and TRBJ2-2, with D possibly matching TRBD1 (5 bases). The CDR3 spans 14 residues. The germline V and J ends were trimmed by 0 bases and 3 bases, with 5 bases remaining between them. Germline V CDR1 and CDR2: SGHTA, FQGTGA. CDR3: CASSLTRDTGELFF. DNA for the CDR3: TGTGCCAGCAGCTTAACCAGGGACACCGGGGAGCTGTTTTTT.

This clonotype was detected only once. The chain employs TRBV2 and TRBJ1-4; 9 nucleotides align to TRBD1. The CDR3 is 16 amino acids. In germline, CDR1 is SNHLY, CDR2 FYNNEI. V shed 7 bases, J shed 2 bases, and the junction held 8 bases outside the gene matches. Written as DNA, the CDR3 is TGTGCCAGCAAGCCGGGACAGGGTTTCACTAATGAAAAACTGTTTTTT. This gives the protein CASKPGQGFTNEKLFF.